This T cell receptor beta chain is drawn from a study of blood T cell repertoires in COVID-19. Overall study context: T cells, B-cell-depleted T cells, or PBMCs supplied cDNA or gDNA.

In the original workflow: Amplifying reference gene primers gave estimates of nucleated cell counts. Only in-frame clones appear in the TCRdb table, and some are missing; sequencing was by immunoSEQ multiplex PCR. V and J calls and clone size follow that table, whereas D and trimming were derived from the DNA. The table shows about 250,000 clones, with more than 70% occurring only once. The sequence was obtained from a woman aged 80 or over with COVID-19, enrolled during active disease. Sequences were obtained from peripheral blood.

The DNA for the CDR3 is TGTGCCAGCTCACCGCAACAGGGTACCGGGGAGCTGTTTTTT. This sequence encodes CASSPQQGTGELFF. The V call is TRBV18, the J call TRBJ2-2, with a weak D call TRBD1 (6 bases). The V and J ends lost 3 bases and 5 bases respectively, with 10 bases between them. The germline CDR1 and CDR2 sequences are KGHSH and LQKENI. The length of the CDR3 is 14 residues.